One sample yielded the 3 T cell receptor beta chains listed below, sequenced in a study of blood T cell repertoires in COVID-19. The table came from immunoSEQ multiplex PCR; TCRdb's copy has only in-frame clones and leaves some out. The sample lists a few hundred thousand clones; 70% to 85% were seen once. Sequencing was done on a sample of peripheral blood. The origin of the receptors is a human donor with COVID-19, enrolled during active disease. The donor label of this sample is uncertain.

The rearrangement joins TRBV7-3 to TRBJ1-1; a possible D gene is TRBD1 (6 bases). Germline V gives CDR1 SGHTA, CDR2 FQGTGA. Trimming cost V 4 bases and J 6 bases, with 12 bases left between them. The CDR3 loop spans 13 amino acids. In DNA form, the CDR3 reads TGTGCCAGCAGCTCCACAGGGCTCCCTGAAGCTTTCTTT. Residues: CASSSTGLPEAFF.

CDR3 protein: CASSLFGQGDQPQHF. The CDR3 coding sequence is TGTGCCAGCAGCTTATTTGGGCAGGGCGATCAGCCCCAGCATTTT. This sequence joins TRBV11-2 and TRBJ1-5; D might be TRBD1 (5 bases). V was clipped by 2 bases and J by 5 bases, with 13 bases between them. Germline V CDR1 and CDR2: SGHAT, FQNNGV. There are 15 residues in the CDR3.

The genes are TRBV18 and TRBJ1-1, with D possibly being TRBD1 (6 bases). The length of the CDR3 is 13 residues. With 2 bases removed from V and 7 bases from J, the gap between germline ends came to 11 bases. CDR1 and CDR2 (germline): KGHSH, LQKENI. DNA of the CDR3: TGTGCCAGCTCACCATCCCGACAGGATGAAGCTTTCTTT. Encoded protein: CASSPSRQDEAFF.